The rows below give T cell receptor beta chains drawn from one sample of a study of long-term antiretroviral therapy in people with HIV. Sequencing used immunoSEQ multiplex PCR; TCRdb keeps in-frame clones, though not all of them. The sample shows roughly 11,000 clones, around three quarters of them seen only once. The input for sequencing was unsorted PBMCs, taken about 3.1 years before starting antiretroviral therapy. Receptors originate from a man in his forties with HIV. Each CDR3 is given with its conserved first and last residue. The order of the fields is V gene, CDR3 length, D gene, clone size, J gene, CDR3 DNA, CDR3 protein. The D gene is left open where the match is weak. A clone size is listed for some rows: how often the clone was seen (once, few, many), or a class if it is expanded.

TRBV5-1,14,NA,once,TRBJ1-1,TGCGCCAGCAGCTTGGACAGACAGAACACTGAAGCTTTCTTT,CASSLDRQNTEAFF
TRBV15,16,NA,NA,TRBJ1-1,TGTGCCACCAGCCGGGGGATGTACGGATTGAACACTGAAGCTTTCTTT,CATSRGMYGLNTEAFF
TRBV27,14,TRBD2,NA,TRBJ2-1,TGTGCCAGCACAACGGGAGGGCCAGGCAATGAGCAGTTCTTC,CASTTGGPGNEQFF
TRBV4-3,13,NA,NA,TRBJ1-4,TGCGCCAGCAGCCAAGATCAGTGGGAAAAACTGTTTTTT,CASSQDQWEKLFF
TRBV10-3,12,NA,NA,TRBJ2-3,TGTGCCATCAGTTCTAGCACAGATACGCAGTATTTT,CAISSSTDTQYF
TRBV4-3,15,NA,NA,TRBJ1-5,TGCGCCAGCAGCCAAGCCATAGCTGGGGCGTGGGCCCAGCATTTT,CASSQAIAGAWAQHF
TRBV27,15,NA,NA,TRBJ1-5,TGTGCCAGCAGGAAGGGACTCAATAGCAATCAGCCCCAGCATTTT,CASRKGLNSNQPQHF
TRBV10-2,15,NA,NA,TRBJ2-5,TGCGCCAGCAGTGAGGGGCAGGCGAGCCGAGAGACCCAGTACTTC,CASSEGQASRETQYF
TRBV4-3,15,NA,few,TRBJ2-2,TGCGCCAGTCAAGAAGTGGGTGGTAGCACCGGGGAGCTGTTTTTT,CASQEVGGSTGELFF
TRBV19,14,NA,NA,TRBJ2-7,TGTGCCAGTAGCCAACAGGGACTTATCTACGAGCAGTACTTC,CASSQQGLIYEQYF
TRBV2,14,NA,few,TRBJ2-5,TGTGCCAGCAGTGAGGGGGGCCCTTTGGAGACCCAGTACTTC,CASSEGGPLETQYF
TRBV6-6,12,NA,NA,TRBJ1-1,TGTGCCAGCAGACTCTGGACAGCTGAAGCTTTCTTT,CASRLWTAEAFF
TRBV10-3,14,TRBD1,NA,TRBJ2-7,TGTGCCATCGGAGCGACAGGGGGCTCCTACGAGCAGTACTTC,CAIGATGGSYEQYF
TRBV18,16,TRBD1,NA,TRBJ1-1,TGTGCCAGCTCGCCTGGGACAGGGGGCTCCCACACTGAAGCTTTCTTT,CASSPGTGGSHTEAFF
TRBV19,11,NA,NA,TRBJ1-1,TGTGCCAGTACCTCGGGCGAGCTCGCTTTCTTT,CASTSGELAFF
TRBV2,10,NA,NA,TRBJ2-3,TGTGCCAGGGACGGAGATACGCAGTATTTT,CARDGDTQYF
TRBV6-5,14,NA,once,TRBJ1-2,TGTGCCAGCAGGGCCGGACGAGGAAACTATGGCTACACCTTC,CASRAGRGNYGYTF
TRBV4-1,14,TRBD1,NA,TRBJ2-2,TGCGCCAGCAGTAGACAGGGAGAAACCGGGGAGCTGTTTTTT,CASSRQGETGELFF
TRBV27,18,NA,NA,TRBJ1-1,TGTGCCAGCAGTTTATCTGTGTGGGTCACAGGGTTGGCCACTGAAGCTTTCTTT,CASSLSVWVTGLATEAFF
TRBV10-3,14,NA,NA,TRBJ2-3,TGTGCCATCAGTGACAAAGGAGGCACAGATACGCAGTATTTT,CAISDKGGTDTQYF
TRBV7-9,16,NA,NA,TRBJ1-5,TGTGCCAGCAGCTTAGGAGTTTCGGCAGGCAATCAGCCCCAGCATTTT,CASSLGVSAGNQPQHF
TRBV29-1,17,NA,once,TRBJ2-1,TGCAGCGTTGAAGTCAGCAGGACGGGAGTACCCCCCAGTGAGCAGTTCTTC,CSVEVSRTGVPPSEQFF
TRBV11-3,13,NA,once,TRBJ2-1,TGTGCCAGCAGCTTAGCTGGGCGAAATGAGCAGTTCTTC,CASSLAGRNEQFF
TRBV9,16,NA,few,TRBJ1-3,TGTGCCAGCCATCGCAGGGAGGGCTGGGCTGGAAACACCATATATTTT,CASHRREGWAGNTIYF
TRBV5-6,12,TRBD1,NA,TRBJ1-1,TGTGCCAGCAGCGGTGGGACAGCAGAAGCTTTCTTT,CASSGGTAEAFF
TRBV7-2,13,NA,once,TRBJ1-2,TGTGCCAGCAGTCTTGCCGCTGCGGGGGTCTACACCTTC,CASSLAAAGVYTF
TRBV5-8,13,NA,NA,TRBJ1-2,TGTGCCGGAACAGCCCAACGGAACTATGGCTACACCTTC,CAGTAQRNYGYTF
TRBV7-9,16,TRBD1,NA,TRBJ1-5,TGTGCCAGCAGCTTAGGAGTCGGGACAGGGGTTCAGCCCCAGCATTTT,CASSLGVGTGVQPQHF
TRBV5-1,15,NA,NA,TRBJ2-5,TGCGCCAGCACCATCGGGAGAGCCCTTCAGGAGACCCAGTACTTC,CASTIGRALQETQYF
TRBV19,16,TRBD2,few,TRBJ2-7,TGTGCCAGTAGCCGATCTCATCGGGGGGGATCCTACGAGCAGTACTTC,CASSRSHRGGSYEQYF
TRBV29-1,13,TRBD1,NA,TRBJ2-7,TGCAGCGTTGTAACAGGGGGGAACTACGAGCAGTACTTC,CSVVTGGNYEQYF
TRBV29-1,13,NA,NA,TRBJ2-7,TGCAGCGGGATCTCAGACAGATCCTACGAGCAGTACTTC,CSGISDRSYEQYF